The clone carrying this T cell receptor beta chain was detected only a few times. Its antigen is currently unknown. The source of the sample is a study of CD8 T cells in ankylosing spondylitis. Study-level results: Made up of about eight highly homologous variants, a TCR beta motif appeared characteristic of ankylosing spondylitis blood. In ankylosing spondylitis patients, matched synovial fluid reportedly showed significant enrichment of disease-linked clones. There were earlier reports of some motif variants in reactive arthritis synovial fluid and blood. Disease-linked clones proved CD8+ and comparatively uncommon in peripheral blood.

CDR1 is DFQATT and CDR2 is SNEGSKA in the germline V gene (reference sequence). The CDR3 totals 14 residues. With V trimmed by 5 bases and J by 2 bases, 4 bases remained unmatched. TCRdb recomputed calls from the 5' RACE reads with MiXCR, one row per CDR3 protein. The sample lists 200,000 to 300,000 distinct CDR3 sequences, 32% occurring once. Sequenced: blood, either unsorted or a sorted T cell fraction (not recorded which). The J gene is TRBJ2-1, the V gene TRBV20-1; the match to TRBD2 covers 9 bases. This receptor was taken from a male donor with ankylosing spondylitis or in good health (not recorded which). The CDR3 protein is CSARGGATYNEQFF. The CDR3 DNA follows: TGCAGTGCTCGCGGGGGGGCCACCTACAATGAGCAGTTCTTC.